Below, 29 T cell receptor beta chains from the same sample are listed, as sequenced in a study of T cell responses to AZD1222 COVID-19 vaccine. Assay: immunoSEQ multiplex PCR; the TCRdb copy retains only in-frame clones and omits some. The sample carries approximately 44,000 clones, around 82% recorded once. The sequencing used peripheral blood, collected on day 0 of AZD1222 vaccination. The origin of the receptors is an adult in good health.

The chain recombines TRBV3-1 (or the pseudogene TRBV3-2) with TRBJ1-5; D is unclear. Trimming cost V 1 base and J 4 bases, with 8 bases left between them. The CDR3 spans 14 residues. Germline CDR1 is LGHDT and CDR2 is YNNKEL (reference sequence). CDR3 amino acids: CASSQGDANQPQHF. Here the CDR3 DNA reads TGTGCCAGCAGCCAAGGTGATGCGAATCAGCCCCAGCATTTT.

The chain is built from TRBV10-1 and TRBJ1-2; TRBD1 agrees at 7 bases. The CDR3 sequence is 15 residues long. The V gene end was trimmed by 4 bases and the J gene end by 8 bases; junction bases not matched to a gene: 13. CDR1 and CDR2 from the germline V gene are WNHNN and SYGVQD (reference sequence). The chain's CDR3 is CASSACRGNMCGYTF. The CDR3 DNA is TGCGCCAGCAGTGCATGCAGGGGGAACATGTGCGGCTACACCTTC.

The J gene is TRBJ1-2, the V gene TRBV29-1; 8 bases match TRBD1. Germline lookup yields CDR1 SQVTM and CDR2 ANQGSEA. This CDR3 region has 13 residues. The junction had 12 bases not matched to a gene; V was cut back by 7 bases and J by 8 bases. The CDR3 protein is CSALGQGKKGYTF. In nucleotides, the CDR3 is TGCAGCGCTTTAGGACAGGGTAAAAAGGGCTACACCTTC. Full variable domain (outside the CDR3, taken from reference TRBV29-1 and TRBJ1-2): SAVISQKPSRDICQRGTSLTIQCQVDSQVTMMFWYRQQPGQSLTLIATANQGSEATYESGFVIDKFPISRPNLTFSTLTVSNMSPEDSSIYLCSALGQGKKGYTFGSGTRLTVV.

This sequence joins TRBV19 and TRBJ1-1; 10 bases are shared with TRBD1. Germline V gives CDR1 LNHDA, CDR2 SQIVND (reference sequence). The CDR3 is 16 residues long. V lost 3 bases to trimming and J lost 3 bases; unmatched junction nucleotides: 7. CDR3 bases: TGTGCCAGTAGTATTGAAGGGACAGGGGCATACACTGAAGCTTTCTTT. This gives the protein CASSIEGTGAYTEAFF. Using reference TRBV19 and TRBJ1-1 for the parts outside the CDR3, the full variable domain is DGGITQSPKYLFRKEGQNVTLSCEQNLNHDAMYWYRQDPGQGLRLIYYSQIVNDFQKGDIAEGYSVSREKKESFPLTVTSAQKNPTAFYLCASSIEGTGAYTEAFFGQGTRLTVV.

The genes are TRBV4-1 and TRBJ1-2; D may be TRBD1 (6 bases). The germline V gene has CDR1 MGHRA and CDR2 YSYEKL. V was pared by 3 bases and J by 3 bases, with 8 bases between. This CDR3 spans 13 amino acids. CDR3 sequence (DNA): TGCGCCAGCAGCCAGGGACAAGACTATGGCTACACCTTC. Encoded protein: CASSQGQDYGYTF.

This chain connects TRBV27 to TRBJ2-1, with a weak D call TRBD2 (6 bases). V was cut by 0 bases and J by 9 bases, with 30 bases left in between. The CDR3 is 20 residues long. Germline V lookup: CDR1 MNHEY, CDR2 SMNVEV (reference sequence). The CDR3 bases are TGTGCCAGCAGTTTATCGAGATATCAGATTGGCGGGGAGGCCGGGGGTGAGCAGTTCTTC. Its translation is CASSLSRYQIGGEAGGEQFF.

This clone was counted once. V usage is TRBV6-2 or TRBV6-3 and J usage is TRBJ1-5; a possible D gene is TRBD1 (5 bases). Trimming stripped 2 bases from V and 1 base from J, with 12 bases between. In germline, CDR1 is MNHEY, CDR2 SVGEGT. The CDR3 is 16 amino acids. The chain's CDR3 is CASSYEGRVSNQPQHF. CDR3 DNA sequence: TGTGCCAGCAGTTACGAGGGCAGGGTAAGCAATCAGCCCCAGCATTTT.

The gene calls are TRBV23-1 and TRBJ2-5, with D unresolved. TRBV23-1 is an open reading frame, and its role is uncertain. Deletions cut 3 bases from V and 5 bases from J, with 10 bases between. This CDR3 region has 13 residues. CDR3: CASSHKVSETQYF. Here the CDR3 DNA reads TGCGCCAGCAGTCATAAGGTTTCGGAGACCCAGTACTTC.

This clone was seen a few times. The V and J genes are TRBV3-1 (or the pseudogene TRBV3-2) and TRBJ2-7; D is unresolved. The CDR3 covers 14 residues. Between the trimmed V and J ends, which lost 4 bases and 2 bases, there was a span of 12 bases. Germline CDR1 reads LGHDT; CDR2 reads YNNKEL (reference sequence). The CDR3 region has the DNA TGTGCCAGCAGCCGAGCAACTAACACCTACGAGCAGTACTTC. Translated, it gives CASSRATNTYEQYF.

V is TRBV28 and J is TRBJ2-3, with 8 bases aligning to TRBD1. The CDR3 has 18 amino acids. Trimming took 5 bases from V and 0 from J; bases not matched to a gene: 13. CDR1 and CDR2 from the germline V gene are MDHEN and SYDVKM. As DNA, the CDR3 is TGTGCCAGCAGTCCGTTCAAGACAGGGGCGGATAGCACAGATACGCAGTATTTT. Protein: CASSPFKTGADSTDTQYF.

This clone was seen a single time. The chain recombines TRBV7-6 with TRBJ2-2, with 9 nucleotides matching TRBD2. With 3 bases clipped from V and 4 bases from J, the junction kept 3 bases outside the gene matches. CDR3 length: 15 amino acids. The germline V gene encodes CDR1 SGHVS and CDR2 FNYEAQ. The CDR3 is CASSFSGGATGELFF. DNA of the CDR3: TGTGCCAGCAGCTTTAGCGGGGGAGCCACCGGGGAGCTGTTTTTT.

This rearrangement joins TRBV11-3 to TRBJ2-1; TRBD2 aligns across 10 bases. From germline, CDR1 is SGHNT and CDR2 YENEEA. CDR3 length: 16 residues. Unmatched junction bases numbered 9, after V lost 4 bases and J lost 6 bases. The CDR3 loop is CASSSASSGGSNEQFF. The DNA for the CDR3 is TGTGCCAGCAGCTCAGCATCTAGCGGGGGAAGCAATGAGCAGTTCTTC.

V gene TRBV10-3 combines with J gene TRBJ1-1; D is possibly TRBD1 (5 bases). Trimming shortened V by 10 bases and J by 7 bases, and 13 bases separated the two germline ends. The V gene's germline CDR1 is ENHRY and CDR2 SYGVKD. The CDR3 totals 11 residues. The CDR3 loop reads CATIGASEAFF. The DNA of the CDR3 is TGTGCCACCATCGGGGCGAGTGAAGCTTTCTTT.

The V and J genes are TRBV5-1 and TRBJ1-6; D not certain. Trimming took off 2 bases at V and 8 bases at J, with 5 bases between the two ends. The CDR3 length is 12 residues. In germline, CDR1 is SGHRS, CDR2 YFSETQ. The DNA of the CDR3 is TGCGCCAGCAGCTTCCGAGATTCACCCCTCCACTTT. This sequence encodes CASSFRDSPLHF.

This chain uses TRBV7-8 with TRBJ1-2; 10 bases map to TRBD1. This CDR3 region has 16 residues. CDR1 is SGHVS, CDR2 FQNEAQ, per germline. V was clipped by 5 bases and J by 2 bases; unmatched bases: 8. The CDR3 region has the DNA TGTGCCAGCAGCCTACTCCCGGGACAGGGGAACTATGGCTACACCTTC. Encoded protein: CASSLLPGQGNYGYTF.

In this sample, this clone turned up once. This chain uses TRBV28 with TRBJ1-1; D is possibly TRBD1 (6 bases). The V end lost 6 bases, the J end lost 4 bases, and 18 bases lay between the germline ends. Germline lookup yields CDR1 MDHEN and CDR2 SYDVKM. The CDR3 contains 15 residues. The CDR3 region has the DNA TGTGCCAGCAGCTCCCCAGGGGATAGGAGCACTGAAGCTTTCTTT. Translated, it gives CASSSPGDRSTEAFF.

The chain couples TRBV6-2 or TRBV6-3 to TRBJ1-2, with a weak D call TRBD1 (6 bases). Germline CDR1 reads MNHEY; CDR2 reads SVGEGT. The CDR3 runs 16 residues. V dropped 2 bases and J dropped 4 bases, with 17 bases sitting between them. CDR3: CASSYGLTGPSYGYTF. The CDR3 region has the DNA TGTGCCAGCAGTTACGGTCTAACAGGGCCAAGCTATGGCTACACCTTC.

V is TRBV5-1 and J is TRBJ2-1; D is uncertain. This CDR3 has 14 residues. V dropped 4 bases and J dropped 5 bases, with 13 bases sitting between them. CDR1 is SGHRS, CDR2 YFSETQ, per germline. The CDR3 coding sequence is TGCGCCAGCAGCCCGAATGCCGTCGACAATGAGCAGTTCTTC. Its translation: CASSPNAVDNEQFF. The whole variable domain, filled in from reference TRBV5-1 and TRBJ2-1, reads KAGVTQTPRYLIKTRGQQVTLSCSPISGHRSVSWYQQTPGQGLQFLFEYFSETQRNKGNFPGRFSGRQFSNSRSEMNVSTLELGDSALYLCASSPNAVDNEQFFGPGTRLTVL.

The chain couples TRBV19 to TRBJ1-4; D remains ambiguous. Germline CDR1 is LNHDA and CDR2 is SQIVND (reference sequence). The CDR3 is 13 residues long. Deletions cut 1 base from V and 4 bases from J, with 4 bases between. DNA of the CDR3: TGTGCCAGTAGTATAGTTCATAATGAAAAACTGTTTTTT. Translated, it gives CASSIVHNEKLFF.

J is TRBJ2-3 and V is TRBV27; 8 bases map to TRBD1. Per the germline V gene, CDR1 is MNHEY and CDR2 is SMNVEV (reference sequence). This CDR3 has 14 residues. V lost 9 bases and J lost 2; bases outside the gene matches: 7. The CDR3 DNA sequence: TGTGCCAGTCCAAGGGGACAGGACACAGATACGCAGTATTTT. It is translated as CASPRGQDTDTQYF.

This clone was detected only once. The chain recombines TRBV9 with TRBJ1-2; D not resolved. The V gene lost 0 bases and the J gene lost 1 base, with 10 bases spanning the gap. The germline gives CDR1 SGDLS, CDR2 YYNGEE. The CDR3 runs 15 residues. The CDR3 reads CASSVAESFNYGYTF. The CDR3 coding sequence is TGTGCCAGCAGCGTAGCTGAGTCCTTTAACTATGGCTACACCTTC.

The J gene is TRBJ1-5, the V gene TRBV11-2; no definite D call. Trimming took 0 bases from V and 2 from J, leaving 11 bases between them. This CDR3 spans 16 amino acids. Germline V lookup: CDR1 SGHAT, CDR2 FQNNGV. The CDR3 nucleotides read TGTGCCAGCAGCTTAGATCAGGCCTTACGCAATCAGCCCCAGCATTTT. It translates to CASSLDQALRNQPQHF. Based on the CDR3 plus reference TRBV11-2 and TRBJ1-5, the full variable domain is EAGVAQSPRYKIIEKRQSVAFWCNPISGHATLYWYQQILGQGPKLLIQFQNNGVVDDSQLPKDRFSAERLKGVDSTLKIQPAKLEDSAVYLCASSLDQALRNQPQHFGDGTRLSIL.

This rearrangement joins TRBV11-3 to TRBJ2-3; possible D gene TRBD1, 5 bases. CDR1 is SGHNT, CDR2 YENEEA, per germline. The V end lost 5 bases, the J end lost 2 bases, and 14 bases lay between the germline ends. The CDR3 runs to 15 residues. DNA for the CDR3: TGTGCCAGCAGCCCGGGTGGGGCCCTCACAGATACGCAGTATTTT. This codes for CASSPGGALTDTQYF.

The rearrangement uses TRBV5-1 and TRBJ2-3; no firm D call. The CDR3 is made up of 13 amino acids. Trimming cost V 5 bases and J 2 bases, with 9 bases left between them. Germline loops: CDR1 SGHRS, CDR2 YFSETQ. For the CDR3, the DNA is TGCGCCAGCAGGTTTCCTCCCACAGATACGCAGTATTTT. Translating gives CASRFPPTDTQYF.

This clone was recorded a few times. The genes are TRBV6-6 and TRBJ1-1; D is ambiguous. CDR3 size: 11 residues. V was cut by 9 bases and J by 7 bases, with 12 bases left in between. Germline V lookup: CDR1 MNHNY, CDR2 SVGAGI (reference sequence). CDR3 nucleotide sequence: TGTGCCAGTGCCGGACGGAGTGAAGCTTTCTTT. It encodes CASAGRSEAFF.

V is TRBV6-5 and J is TRBJ1-5; no clear D. Germline loops: CDR1 MNHEY, CDR2 SVGAGI. V was pared by 9 bases and J by 4 bases, with 13 bases between. The CDR3 length is 13 residues. CDR3 region: CASAGDGNQPQHF. CDR3 DNA sequence: TGTGCCAGTGCAGGTGACGGAAATCAGCCCCAGCATTTT.

The chain combines TRBV5-1 with TRBJ1-1; TRBD1 matches 10 bases. CDR3 size: 15 residues. Losses at the gene ends were 4 bases for V and 4 bases for J; bases not matched to a gene: 7. CDR1 and CDR2 (germline): SGHRS, YFSETQ. The chain's CDR3 is CASSGTGDGITEAFF. In nucleotides, the CDR3 is TGCGCCAGCAGCGGGACAGGGGATGGAATCACTGAAGCTTTCTTT. Full variable domain (outside the CDR3, taken from reference TRBV5-1 and TRBJ1-1): KAGVTQTPRYLIKTRGQQVTLSCSPISGHRSVSWYQQTPGQGLQFLFEYFSETQRNKGNFPGRFSGRQFSNSRSEMNVSTLELGDSALYLCASSGTGDGITEAFFGQGTRLTVV.

The chain employs TRBV6-5 and TRBJ1-1, with TRBD1 matching 7 bases. Trimming cost V 0 bases and J 7 bases; bases outside gene matches: 5. The CDR3 extends over 14 amino acids. Germline lookup yields CDR1 MNHEY and CDR2 SVGAGI. CDR3 DNA: TGTGCCAGCAGTTACTCGCTGACAGGGAATGAAGCTTTCTTT. Protein product: CASSYSLTGNEAFF.

The chain has TRBV28 and TRBJ1-2, with D possibly matching TRBD1 (6 bases). The germline V gene has CDR1 MDHEN and CDR2 SYDVKM. Trimming took off 8 bases at V and 1 base at J, with 14 bases between the two ends. The CDR3 covers 14 residues. The CDR3 spells CASVSPGDNYGYTF. CDR3 DNA: TGTGCCAGCGTATCGCCAGGGGATAACTATGGCTACACCTTC.